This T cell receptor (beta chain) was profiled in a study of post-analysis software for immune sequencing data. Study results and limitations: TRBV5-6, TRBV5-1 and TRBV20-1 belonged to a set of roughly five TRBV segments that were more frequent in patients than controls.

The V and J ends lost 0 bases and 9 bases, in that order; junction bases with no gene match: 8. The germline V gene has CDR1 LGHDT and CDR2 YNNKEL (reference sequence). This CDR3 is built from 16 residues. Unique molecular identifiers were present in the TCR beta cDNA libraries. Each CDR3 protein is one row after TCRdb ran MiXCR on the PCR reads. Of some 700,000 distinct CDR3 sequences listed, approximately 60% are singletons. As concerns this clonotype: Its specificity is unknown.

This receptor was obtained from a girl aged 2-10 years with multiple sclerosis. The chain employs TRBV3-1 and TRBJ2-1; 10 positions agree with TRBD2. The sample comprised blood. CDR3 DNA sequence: TGTGCCAGCAGCCAAGATGTTAGCGGGGGGATCGGTGAGCAGTTCTTC. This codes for CASSQDVSGGIGEQFF.